This TCR beta chain emerged from a study of CD8 T cells in Susac syndrome. General study findings and limits: That the number of individuals in its TCR sequencing and HLA analysis was relatively small was acknowledged by the study.

An amount of RNA that ranged from roughly 0.45 to 1 ug was reverse transcribed with random hexamers. Amplification of TCR beta CDR3 by immunoSEQ multiplex PCR spanned 54 Vbeta and 13 Jbeta. MiXCR, run by TCRdb on the immunoSEQ multiplex PCR reads, gives a single entry per CDR3 protein. This table holds approximately 120,000 distinct CDR3 sequences, 90% to 95% found once. TEMRA cells were FACS-enriched, unlike CD8+ and CD4+ T cells, which were negatively isolated. CDR1 and CDR2 from the germline V gene are DFQATT and SNEGSKA (reference sequence). The CDR3 length is 14 residues. J was trimmed by 6 bases and V by 4 bases; bases with no gene match: 7. Comments on this clonotype: Its antigen is currently unknown.

The specimen sequenced was CD4+ T cells from PBMCs. This chain joins TRBV20-1 and TRBJ2-7; 12 bases match TRBD2. This sequence originates from a human donor in good health. The CDR3 reads CSAILAGGPSEQYF. In DNA, the CDR3 is TGCAGTGCTATCCTAGCGGGAGGGCCGTCCGAGCAGTACTTC.